This is a list of T cell receptor beta chains from one sample in a study of blood T cell repertoires in COVID-19. Using immunoSEQ multiplex PCR, the repertoire was profiled, and TCRdb retains in-frame clones only, with some absent. Of approximately 120,000 clones listed, approximately 84% are singletons. Sequencing used peripheral blood. All receptors derive from a woman aged 45-60 years who had recovered from COVID-19. The CDR3 runs from the conserved cysteine through the conserved F or W. Each record gives: J gene, D gene, clone size, V gene, CDR3 protein, CDR3 DNA. A D gene is named only where the DNA matches it firmly. Part of the rows lack a size; the others show once, few, many or a class for expanded clones.

>TRBJ2-7|-|-|TRBV2
CASSKQGRSYEQYF
TGTGCCAGCAGTAAACAGGGACGTTCCTACGAGCAGTACTTC
>TRBJ1-2|-|-|TRBV19
CASSPQGPHGYTF
TGTGCCAGTAGCCCACAGGGTCCCCACGGCTACACCTTC
>TRBJ2-3|TRBD2|-|TRBV5-1
CASSLNRGGTDTQYF
TGCGCCAGCAGCTTGAACCGGGGGGGCACAGATACGCAGTATTTT
>TRBJ2-5|-|-|TRBV25-1
CASSKQGSRETQYF
TGTGCCAGCAGTAAACAGGGAAGTCGTGAGACCCAGTACTTC
>TRBJ1-4|TRBD1|once|TRBV6-5
CASRYRDRGSEKLFF
TGTGCCAGCAGGTACCGGGACAGGGGCAGTGAAAAACTGTTTTTT
>TRBJ2-3|TRBD2|few|TRBV4-1
CASSQVLRGDTDTQYF
TGCGCCAGCAGCCAAGTGCTGCGGGGGGACACAGATACGCAGTATTTT
>TRBJ1-4|-|few|TRBV30
CAWSMGAGEKLFF
TGTGCCTGGAGTATGGGGGCGGGTGAAAAACTGTTTTTT
>TRBJ2-7|-|-|TRBV5-1
CASSGGTYYEQYF
TGCGCCAGCAGCGGCGGGACCTACTACGAGCAGTACTTC
>TRBJ1-1|TRBD1|-|TRBV18
CASSRGQGTNTEAFF
TGTGCCAGCTCACGCGGACAGGGAACGAACACTGAAGCTTTCTTT
>TRBJ2-3|-|-|TRBV19
CASSIEAPDTQYF
TGTGCCAGTAGTATAGAAGCCCCAGATACGCAGTATTTT
>TRBJ2-7|TRBD1|-|TRBV6-2/TRBV6-3
CASSYRTDRGQPGSSYEQYF
TGTGCCAGCAGTTACAGGACGGACAGGGGACAACCAGGGAGCTCCTACGAGCAGTACTTC
>TRBJ2-7|-|-|TRBV6-2/TRBV6-3
CASSYSIGGFYEQYF
TGTGCCAGCAGTTACTCGATTGGGGGGTTCTACGAGCAGTACTTC
>TRBJ2-5|-|-|TRBV4-1
CASSQTLVRETQYF
TGCGCCAGCAGCCAAACACTAGTGCGGGAGACCCAGTACTTC
>TRBJ1-1|-|-|TRBV2
CASRITGANTEAFF
TGTGCCAGCAGGATTACGGGAGCTAACACTGAAGCTTTCTTT
>TRBJ2-7|-|-|TRBV24-1
CAKNTKQGSYEQYF
TGTGCCAAAAATACAAAGCAGGGGTCCTACGAGCAGTACTTC
>TRBJ2-2|-|few|TRBV19
CASSNEVRTGELFF
TGTGCCAGTAGTAACGAGGTTAGGACCGGGGAGCTGTTTTTT
>TRBJ1-4|-|-|TRBV2
CASSEQFATNEKLFF
TGTGCCAGCAGTGAACAGTTTGCAACTAATGAAAAACTGTTTTTT
>TRBJ2-3|-|once|TRBV5-1
CASSPLLGEEGTDTQYF
TGCGCCAGCAGCCCCCTCCTGGGGGAGGAAGGGACAGATACGCAGTATTTT
>TRBJ2-7|-|-|TRBV7-9
CASSFRTGYEQYF
TGTGCCAGCAGCTTCCGAACAGGCTACGAGCAGTACTTC
>TRBJ1-5|TRBD1|once|TRBV3-1/TRBV3-2
CASSQGGGTEYSNQPQHF
TGTGCCAGCAGCCAAGGAGGGGGGACAGAATATAGCAATCAGCCCCAGCATTTT
>TRBJ1-3|TRBD1|once|TRBV9
CASPGQIYF
TGTGCCAGCCCGGGACAGATATATTTT
>TRBJ1-1|-|once|TRBV19
CASSQGRNTEAFF
TGTGCCAGTAGTCAAGGGAGGAACACTGAAGCTTTCTTT
>TRBJ1-4|-|-|TRBV12-3/TRBV12-4
CASSRGRGEKLFF
TGTGCCAGCAGCAGGGGAAGGGGTGAAAAACTGTTTTTT
>TRBJ1-5|-|-|TRBV5-1
CASSLAAGRQPQHF
TGCGCCAGCAGCTTGGCTGCAGGGCGGCAGCCCCAGCATTTT
>TRBJ1-1|-|-|TRBV20-1
CSAGRTGEAFF
TGCAGTGCTGGTCGAACAGGTGAAGCTTTCTTT
>TRBJ2-1|-|-|TRBV5-1
CASSLIGSGPNEQFF
TGCGCCAGCAGCTTGATTGGCTCAGGTCCAAATGAGCAGTTCTTC
>TRBJ2-2|TRBD2|-|TRBV5-5
CASSFRGLAGFTGELFF
TGTGCCAGCAGCTTCCGGGGACTAGCGGGATTCACCGGGGAGCTGTTTTTT
>TRBJ2-1|TRBD2|-|TRBV7-6
CASTPGPGLAGKEQFF
TGTGCCAGCACTCCGGGCCCGGGACTAGCGGGAAAAGAGCAGTTCTTC
>TRBJ1-2|-|-|TRBV11-3
CASSPTLQTGINYGYTF
TGTGCCAGCAGCCCCACCCTCCAGACAGGAATCAACTATGGCTACACCTTC
>TRBJ2-6|TRBD2|-|TRBV5-4
CASSYGGRGATLAGANVLTF
TGTGCCAGCAGCTACGGAGGGCGGGGGGCCACGTTGGCTGGGGCCAACGTCCTGACTTTC
>TRBJ1-1|TRBD1|-|TRBV2
CASRNRDRWNTEAFF
TGTGCCAGCCGTAATAGGGACAGATGGAACACTGAAGCTTTCTTT
>TRBJ2-6|-|-|TRBV27
CASSFKRTSSGANVLTF
TGTGCCAGCAGTTTTAAACGGACAAGCTCTGGGGCCAACGTCCTGACTTTC
>TRBJ2-3|-|-|TRBV5-1
CASSLADITDTQYF
TGCGCCAGCAGCTTAGCGGATATAACAGATACGCAGTATTTT
>TRBJ1-6|TRBD1|-|TRBV27
CASPGQDIYSPLHF
TGTGCCAGCCCAGGACAGGATATTTATTCACCCCTCCACTTT
>TRBJ2-5|-|-|TRBV4-1
CASSQDRRGRGETQYF
TGCGCCAGCAGCCAAGATAGGAGGGGCCGGGGGGAGACCCAGTACTTC